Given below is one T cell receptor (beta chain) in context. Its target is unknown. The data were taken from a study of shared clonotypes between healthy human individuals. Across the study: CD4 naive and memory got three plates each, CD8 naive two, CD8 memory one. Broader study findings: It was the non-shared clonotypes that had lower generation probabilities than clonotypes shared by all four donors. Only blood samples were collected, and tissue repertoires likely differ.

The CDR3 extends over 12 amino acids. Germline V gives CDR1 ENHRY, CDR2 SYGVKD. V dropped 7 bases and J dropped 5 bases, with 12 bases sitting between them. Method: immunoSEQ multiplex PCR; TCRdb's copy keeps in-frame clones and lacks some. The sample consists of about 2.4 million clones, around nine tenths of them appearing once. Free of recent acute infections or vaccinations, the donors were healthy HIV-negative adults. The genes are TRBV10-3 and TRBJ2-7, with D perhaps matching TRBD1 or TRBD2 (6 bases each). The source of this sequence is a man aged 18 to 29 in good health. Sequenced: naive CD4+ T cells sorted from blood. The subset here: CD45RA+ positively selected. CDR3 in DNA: TGTGCCATCATGGGGGGCGGGAACGAGCAGTACTTC. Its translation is CAIMGGGNEQYF.